The rows below give T cell receptor beta chains drawn from one sample of a study of T cells in Graves' hyperthyroidism and ophthalmopathy. A single record per CDR3 protein comes from TCRdb applying MiXCR to the multiplex PCR reads. The sample records roughly 510,000 distinct CDR3 sequences, more than 20% being singletons. The specimen was blood. These receptors all come from a man aged 18 to 29 with Graves' hyperthyroidism. CDR3s include the opening cysteine and the closing phenylalanine or tryptophan. The D gene is left open where the match is weak. Expanded clones are given a class, and other clones once, few, many or no size at all.

v_call: TRBV6-2/TRBV6-3
d_call: .
clone_size: .
j_call: TRBJ2-5
cdr3_aa: CASSLGQGSVQETQYF
cdr3_nt: TGTGCCAGCAGTTTGGGGCAGGGATCTGTTCAAGAGACCCAGTACTTC

v_call: TRBV29-1
d_call: .
clone_size: many
j_call: TRBJ1-1
cdr3_aa: CSVEGRGWTEAFF
cdr3_nt: TGCAGCGTTGAGGGGAGGGGTTGGACTGAAGCTTTCTTT

v_call: TRBV14
d_call: .
clone_size: .
j_call: TRBJ1-2
cdr3_aa: CASSQLPGTNSYYGYTF
cdr3_nt: TGTGCCAGCAGCCAGCTTCCGGGGACAAATTCCTACTATGGCTACACCTTC

v_call: TRBV2
d_call: .
clone_size: many
j_call: TRBJ1-3
cdr3_aa: CASSGGATIYF
cdr3_nt: TGTGCCAGCAGTGGAGGGGCCACCATATATTTT

v_call: TRBV28
d_call: .
clone_size: few
j_call: TRBJ2-4
cdr3_aa: CASSLRAIRLPQLAKNIQYF
cdr3_nt: TGTGCCAGCAGTTTGAGGGCCATAAGACTCCCCCAACTAGCCAAAAACATTCAGTACTTC

v_call: TRBV11-2
d_call: .
clone_size: .
j_call: TRBJ1-1
cdr3_aa: CASSLRLMNTEAFF
cdr3_nt: TGTGCCAGCAGCTTACGACTGATGAACACTGAAGCTTTCTTT

v_call: TRBV12-3/TRBV12-4
d_call: .
clone_size: many
j_call: TRBJ2-7
cdr3_aa: CASSLWGKNEQYF
cdr3_nt: TGTGCCAGCAGTTTGTGGGGTAAGAACGAGCAGTACTTC

v_call: TRBV5-1
d_call: .
clone_size: many
j_call: TRBJ1-1
cdr3_aa: CASSLDPLMNTEAFF
cdr3_nt: TGCGCCAGCAGCTTGGACCCGTTAATGAACACTGAAGCTTTCTTT

v_call: TRBV7-8
d_call: TRBD1
clone_size: many
j_call: TRBJ1-1
cdr3_aa: CASNPEGAGMNTEAFF
cdr3_nt: TGTGCCAGCAACCCGGAGGGGGCGGGCATGAACACTGAAGCTTTCTTT

v_call: TRBV20-1
d_call: .
clone_size: many
j_call: TRBJ1-1
cdr3_aa: CSARTVMNTEAFF
cdr3_nt: TGCAGTGCTAGGACGGTTATGAACACTGAAGCTTTCTTT

v_call: TRBV6-2/TRBV6-3
d_call: TRBD1
clone_size: .
j_call: TRBJ2-7
cdr3_aa: CASRTHGQGDSYEQYF
cdr3_nt: TGTGCCAGCAGAACGCATGGACAGGGGGACTCCTACGAGCAGTACTTC

v_call: TRBV25-1
d_call: .
clone_size: many
j_call: TRBJ1-2
cdr3_aa: CARAGFLAGGYTF
cdr3_nt: TGTGCCAGAGCGGGATTTTTGGCCGGAGGCTACACCTTC

v_call: TRBV12-3/TRBV12-4
d_call: .
clone_size: many
j_call: TRBJ2-5
cdr3_aa: CASSFFEGFGETQYF
cdr3_nt: TGTGCCAGCAGTTTCTTTGAAGGGTTTGGGGAGACCCAGTACTTC

v_call: TRBV12-3/TRBV12-4
d_call: TRBD1
clone_size: .
j_call: TRBJ1-2
cdr3_aa: CASSQGATGYGYTF
cdr3_nt: TGTGCCAGCAGCCAGGGGGCCACGGGCTATGGCTACACCTTC

v_call: TRBV30
d_call: .
clone_size: many
j_call: TRBJ1-2
cdr3_aa: CAWGYGYTF
cdr3_nt: TGTGCCTGGGGGTATGGCTACACCTTC

v_call: TRBV2
d_call: .
clone_size: .
j_call: TRBJ2-7
cdr3_aa: CASRSLPGLPSNEQYF
cdr3_nt: TGTGCCAGCAGATCCCTTCCTGGACTCCCATCGAACGAGCAGTACTTC

v_call: TRBV6-5
d_call: TRBD2
clone_size: .
j_call: TRBJ2-4
cdr3_aa: CASSYSIPAGGLGNIQYF
cdr3_nt: TGTGCCAGCAGTTACTCGATCCCAGCGGGGGGGCTTGGAAACATTCAGTACTTC

v_call: TRBV5-1
d_call: .
clone_size: many
j_call: TRBJ1-2
cdr3_aa: CASSIAGTNYGYTF
cdr3_nt: TGCGCCAGCAGCATTGCGGGGACTAACTATGGCTACACCTTC

v_call: TRBV7-6
d_call: .
clone_size: many
j_call: TRBJ2-7
cdr3_aa: CASSLGEECSYEQYF
cdr3_nt: TGTGCCAGCAGCTTAGGGGAGGAGTGCTCCTACGAGCAGTACTTC

v_call: TRBV28
d_call: .
clone_size: once
j_call: TRBJ2-7
cdr3_aa: CASTSAAETYEQYF
cdr3_nt: TGTGCCAGCACTTCGGCTGCGGAAACCTACGAGCAGTACTTC

v_call: TRBV6-5
d_call: TRBD1
clone_size: once
j_call: TRBJ2-5
cdr3_aa: CASSDSPDRGETQYF
cdr3_nt: TGTGCCAGCAGTGACTCCCCGGACAGGGGTGAGACCCAGTACTTC

v_call: TRBV28
d_call: .
clone_size: many
j_call: TRBJ2-7
cdr3_aa: CASSRDFFYEQYF
cdr3_nt: TGTGCCAGCAGTCGGGACTTTTTCTACGAGCAGTACTTC

v_call: TRBV9
d_call: TRBD1
clone_size: many
j_call: TRBJ2-2
cdr3_aa: CASSGRQGVSNTGELFF
cdr3_nt: TGTGCCAGCAGCGGGAGACAGGGTGTTTCGAACACCGGGGAGCTGTTTTTT

v_call: TRBV5-1
d_call: TRBD2
clone_size: .
j_call: TRBJ2-5
cdr3_aa: CASSVGGGEGETQYF
cdr3_nt: TGCGCCAGCAGCGTCGGCGGGGGTGAGGGAGAGACCCAGTACTTC

v_call: TRBV27
d_call: .
clone_size: many
j_call: TRBJ1-6
cdr3_aa: CASSLYTNSPLHF
cdr3_nt: TGTGCCAGCAGTTTATACACCAATTCACCCCTCCACTTT

v_call: TRBV20-1
d_call: TRBD1
clone_size: many
j_call: TRBJ1-1
cdr3_aa: CSARDRTGMNTEAFF
cdr3_nt: TGCAGTGCTAGAGACCGGACAGGGATGAACACTGAAGCTTTCTTT

v_call: TRBV28
d_call: .
clone_size: many
j_call: TRBJ1-5
cdr3_aa: CATSEGVGQPQHF
cdr3_nt: TGTGCCACCTCCGAGGGGGTTGGTCAGCCCCAGCATTTT

v_call: TRBV11-2
d_call: .
clone_size: few
j_call: TRBJ1-2
cdr3_aa: CASSLNRLNYGYTF
cdr3_nt: TGTGCCAGCAGCTTAAACAGATTGAACTATGGCTACACCTTC

v_call: TRBV19
d_call: .
clone_size: .
j_call: TRBJ1-2
cdr3_aa: CASTLTAHYGYTF
cdr3_nt: TGTGCCAGTACCCTCACAGCCCACTATGGCTACACCTTC

v_call: TRBV30
d_call: .
clone_size: many
j_call: TRBJ1-1
cdr3_aa: CAWSLVTEAFF
cdr3_nt: TGTGCCTGGAGTCTGGTTACTGAAGCTTTCTTT

v_call: TRBV12-3/TRBV12-4
d_call: .
clone_size: many
j_call: TRBJ2-5
cdr3_aa: CASSLRKETQYF
cdr3_nt: TGTGCCAGCAGTTTAAGGAAAGAGACCCAGTACTTC

v_call: TRBV10-3
d_call: .
clone_size: few
j_call: TRBJ1-2
cdr3_aa: CAISDRAGDGYTF
cdr3_nt: TGTGCCATCAGTGACAGGGCCGGTGATGGCTACACCTTC